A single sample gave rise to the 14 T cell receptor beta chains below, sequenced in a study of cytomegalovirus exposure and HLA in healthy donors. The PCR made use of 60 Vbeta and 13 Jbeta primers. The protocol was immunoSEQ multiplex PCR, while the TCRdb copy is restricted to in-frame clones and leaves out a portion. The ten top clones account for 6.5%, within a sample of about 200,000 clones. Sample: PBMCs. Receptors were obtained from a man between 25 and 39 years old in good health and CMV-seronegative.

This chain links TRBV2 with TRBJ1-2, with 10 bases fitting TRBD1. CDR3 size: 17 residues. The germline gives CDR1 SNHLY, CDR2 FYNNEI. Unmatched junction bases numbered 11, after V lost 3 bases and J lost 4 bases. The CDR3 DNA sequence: TGTGCCAGCAGTGAGTCCCGGGACAGGGGCAGGGGCTATGGCTACACCTTC. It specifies CASSESRDRGRGYGYTF.

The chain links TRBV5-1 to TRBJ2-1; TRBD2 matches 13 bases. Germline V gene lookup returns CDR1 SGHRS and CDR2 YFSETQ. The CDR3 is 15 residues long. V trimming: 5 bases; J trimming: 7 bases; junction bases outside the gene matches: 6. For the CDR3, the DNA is TGCGCCAGCAGGAAACTAGCGGGAGGGCCGAATGAGCAGTTCTTC. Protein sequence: CASRKLAGGPNEQFF.

CDR3 sequence: CASSSATTSGSTGELFF. The CDR3 bases are TGTGCCAGCAGCTCCGCAACGACTAGCGGGAGTACCGGGGAGCTGTTTTTT. This chain uses TRBV14 with TRBJ2-2, with 12 bases aligning to TRBD2. Germline V gene sequence: CDR1 SGHDN, CDR2 FVKESK. The ends lost 5 bases at V and 5 bases at J; junction bases unmatched: 9. CDR3 size: 17 residues.

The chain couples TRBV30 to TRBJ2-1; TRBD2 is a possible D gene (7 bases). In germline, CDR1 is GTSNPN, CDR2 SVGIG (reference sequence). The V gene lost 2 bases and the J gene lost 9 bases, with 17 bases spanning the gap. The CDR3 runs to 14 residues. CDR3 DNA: TGTGCCTGGAGTATGGGGGGGGGCCTCCCTGAGCAGTTCTTC. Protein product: CAWSMGGGLPEQFF.

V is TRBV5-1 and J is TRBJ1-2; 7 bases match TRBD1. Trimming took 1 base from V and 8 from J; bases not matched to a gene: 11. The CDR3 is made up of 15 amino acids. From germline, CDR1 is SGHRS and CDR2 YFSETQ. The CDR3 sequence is CASSLKTGPSEGYTF. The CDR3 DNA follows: TGCGCCAGCAGCTTGAAGACAGGGCCCTCGGAGGGCTACACCTTC.

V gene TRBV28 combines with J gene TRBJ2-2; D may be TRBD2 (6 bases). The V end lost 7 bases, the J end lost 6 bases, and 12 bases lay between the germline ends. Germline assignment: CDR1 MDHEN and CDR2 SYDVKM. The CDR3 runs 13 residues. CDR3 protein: CASTRRASGELFF. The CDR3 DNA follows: TGTGCCAGCACCAGGAGGGCCTCCGGGGAGCTGTTTTTT.

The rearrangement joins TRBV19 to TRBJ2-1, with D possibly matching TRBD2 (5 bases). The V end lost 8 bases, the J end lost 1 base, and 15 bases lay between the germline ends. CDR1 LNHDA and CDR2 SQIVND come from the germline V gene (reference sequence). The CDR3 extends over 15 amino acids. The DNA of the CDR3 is TGTGCCAGTCAGAAGGGAGCTACTTCCTACAATGAGCAGTTCTTC. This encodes CASQKGATSYNEQFF.

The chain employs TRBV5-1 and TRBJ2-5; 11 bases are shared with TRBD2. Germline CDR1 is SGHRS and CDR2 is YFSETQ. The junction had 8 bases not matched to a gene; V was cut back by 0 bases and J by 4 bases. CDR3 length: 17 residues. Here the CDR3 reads CASSLGDLAGGRETQYF. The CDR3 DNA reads TGCGCCAGCAGCTTGGGGGACCTAGCGGGGGGCCGAGAGACCCAGTACTTC.

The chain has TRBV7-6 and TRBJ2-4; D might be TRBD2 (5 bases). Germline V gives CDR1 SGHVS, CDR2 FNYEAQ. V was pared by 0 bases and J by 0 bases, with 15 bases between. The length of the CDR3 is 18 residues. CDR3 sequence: CASSLAQRSGLAKNIQYF. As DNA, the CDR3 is TGTGCCAGCAGCTTAGCACAGCGAAGCGGACTAGCCAAAAACATTCAGTACTTC.

The CDR3 region has the DNA TGTGCCAGCATCACCCCCGGGGATACCAACTATGGCTACACCTTC. Translation: CASITPGDTNYGYTF. The chain couples TRBV28 to TRBJ1-2; D ambiguous. V lost 7 bases, J lost 2 bases, and 17 bases lay in between. Germline CDR1 and CDR2: MDHEN and SYDVKM. The CDR3 extends over 15 amino acids.

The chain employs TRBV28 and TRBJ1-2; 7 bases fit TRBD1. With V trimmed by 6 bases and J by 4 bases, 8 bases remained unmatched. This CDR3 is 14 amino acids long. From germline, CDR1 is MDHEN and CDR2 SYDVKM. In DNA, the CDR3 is TGTGCCAGCAGGGCTCAGGGGGGCGGCTATGGCTACACCTTC. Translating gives CASRAQGGGYGYTF.

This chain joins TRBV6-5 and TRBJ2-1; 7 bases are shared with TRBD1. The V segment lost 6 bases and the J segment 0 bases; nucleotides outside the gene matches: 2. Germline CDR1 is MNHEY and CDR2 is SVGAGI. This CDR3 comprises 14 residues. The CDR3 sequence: CASRRTGSYNEQFF. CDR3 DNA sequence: TGTGCCAGCAGGCGGACAGGCTCCTACAATGAGCAGTTCTTC.

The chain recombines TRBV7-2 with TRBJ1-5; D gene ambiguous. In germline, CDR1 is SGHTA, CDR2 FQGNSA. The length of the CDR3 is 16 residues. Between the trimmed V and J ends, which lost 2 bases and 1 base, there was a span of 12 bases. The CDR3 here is CASSLWVGGSNQPQHF. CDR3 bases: TGTGCCAGCAGCTTATGGGTGGGAGGGAGCAATCAGCCCCAGCATTTT.

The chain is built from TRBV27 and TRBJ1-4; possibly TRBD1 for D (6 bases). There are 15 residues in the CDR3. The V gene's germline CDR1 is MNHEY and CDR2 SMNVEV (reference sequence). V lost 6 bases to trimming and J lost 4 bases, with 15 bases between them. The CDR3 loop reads CASSWGVRGNEKLFF. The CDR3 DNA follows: TGTGCCAGCAGCTGGGGAGTCAGGGGTAATGAAAAACTGTTTTTT.